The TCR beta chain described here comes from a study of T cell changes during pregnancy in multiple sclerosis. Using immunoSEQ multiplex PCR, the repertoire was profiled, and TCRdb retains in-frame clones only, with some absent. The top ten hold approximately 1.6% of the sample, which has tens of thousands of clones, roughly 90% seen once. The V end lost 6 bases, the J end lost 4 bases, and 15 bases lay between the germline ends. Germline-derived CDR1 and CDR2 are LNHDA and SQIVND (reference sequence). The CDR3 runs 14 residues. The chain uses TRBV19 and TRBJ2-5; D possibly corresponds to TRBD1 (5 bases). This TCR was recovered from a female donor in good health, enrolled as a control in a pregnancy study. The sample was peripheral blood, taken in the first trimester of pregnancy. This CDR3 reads CASSQGRWGETQYF. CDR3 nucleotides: TGTGCCAGTAGCCAGGGCCGGTGGGGAGAGACCCAGTACTTC. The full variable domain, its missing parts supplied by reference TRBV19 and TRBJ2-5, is DGGITQSPKYLFRKEGQNVTLSCEQNLNHDAMYWYRQDPGQGLRLIYYSQIVNDFQKGDIAEGYSVSREKKESFPLTVTSAQKNPTAFYLCASSQGRWGETQYFGPGTRLLVL.